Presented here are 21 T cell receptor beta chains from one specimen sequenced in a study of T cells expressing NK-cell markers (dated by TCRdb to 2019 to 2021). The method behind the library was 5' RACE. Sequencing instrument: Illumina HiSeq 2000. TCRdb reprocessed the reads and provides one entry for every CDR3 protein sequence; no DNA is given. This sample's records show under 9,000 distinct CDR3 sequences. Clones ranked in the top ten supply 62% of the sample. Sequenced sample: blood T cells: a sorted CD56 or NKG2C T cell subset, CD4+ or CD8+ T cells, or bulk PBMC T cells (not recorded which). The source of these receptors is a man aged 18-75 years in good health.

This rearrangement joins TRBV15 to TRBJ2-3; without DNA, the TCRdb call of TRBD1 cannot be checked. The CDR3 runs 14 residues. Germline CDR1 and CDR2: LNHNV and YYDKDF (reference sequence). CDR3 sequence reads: CATKIQGTTDTQYF.

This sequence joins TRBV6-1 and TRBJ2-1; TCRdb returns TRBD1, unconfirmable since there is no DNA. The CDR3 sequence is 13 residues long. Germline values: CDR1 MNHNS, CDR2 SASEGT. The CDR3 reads CASTDREFDEQFF.

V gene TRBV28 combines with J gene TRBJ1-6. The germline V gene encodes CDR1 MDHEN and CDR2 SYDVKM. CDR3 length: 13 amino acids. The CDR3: CASALSGGSPLHF.

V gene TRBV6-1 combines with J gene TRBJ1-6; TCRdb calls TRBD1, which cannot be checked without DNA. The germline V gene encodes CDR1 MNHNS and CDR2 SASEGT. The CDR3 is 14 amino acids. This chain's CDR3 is CASSDNRDSPPLHF.

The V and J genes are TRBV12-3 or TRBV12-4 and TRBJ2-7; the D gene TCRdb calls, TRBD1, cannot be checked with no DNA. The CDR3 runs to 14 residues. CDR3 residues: CASRLAGANYEQYF.

This chain's CDR3 is CASSLISNQPQHF. The genes are TRBV28 and TRBJ1-5. Germline lookup yields CDR1 MDHEN and CDR2 SYDVKM. The CDR3 has 13 amino acids.

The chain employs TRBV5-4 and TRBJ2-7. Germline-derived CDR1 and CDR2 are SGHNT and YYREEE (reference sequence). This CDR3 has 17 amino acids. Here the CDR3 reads CASSFSLGGETFYEQYF.

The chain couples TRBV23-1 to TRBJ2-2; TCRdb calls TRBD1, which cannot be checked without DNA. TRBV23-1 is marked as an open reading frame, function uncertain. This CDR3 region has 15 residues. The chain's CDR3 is CASSQIEGDTGELFF.

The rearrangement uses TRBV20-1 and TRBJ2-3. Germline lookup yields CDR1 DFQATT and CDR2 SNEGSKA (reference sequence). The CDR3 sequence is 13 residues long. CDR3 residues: CSTRDHLRDTQYF.

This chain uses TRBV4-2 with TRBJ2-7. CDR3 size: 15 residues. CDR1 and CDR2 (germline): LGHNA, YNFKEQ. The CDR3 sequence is CASSQDLGESFAQYF.

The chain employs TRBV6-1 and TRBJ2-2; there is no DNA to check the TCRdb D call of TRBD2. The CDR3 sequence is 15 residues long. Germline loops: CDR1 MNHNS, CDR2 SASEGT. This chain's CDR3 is CASTSLAGGSGELFF.

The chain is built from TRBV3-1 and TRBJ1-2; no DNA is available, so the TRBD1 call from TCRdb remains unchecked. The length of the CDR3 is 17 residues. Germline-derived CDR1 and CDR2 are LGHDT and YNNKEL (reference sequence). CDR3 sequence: CASSPRGQYSTNYGYTF.

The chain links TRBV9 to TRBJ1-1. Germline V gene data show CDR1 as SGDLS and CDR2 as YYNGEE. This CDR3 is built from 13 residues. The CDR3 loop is CASSVDVNTEAFF.

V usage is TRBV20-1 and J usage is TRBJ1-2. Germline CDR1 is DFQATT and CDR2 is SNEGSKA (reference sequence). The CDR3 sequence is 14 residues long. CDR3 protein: CSASHRETALGYTF.

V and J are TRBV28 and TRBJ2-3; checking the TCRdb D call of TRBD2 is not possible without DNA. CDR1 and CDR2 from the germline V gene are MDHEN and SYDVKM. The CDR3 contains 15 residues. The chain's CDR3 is CASKGGEGQTDTQYF.

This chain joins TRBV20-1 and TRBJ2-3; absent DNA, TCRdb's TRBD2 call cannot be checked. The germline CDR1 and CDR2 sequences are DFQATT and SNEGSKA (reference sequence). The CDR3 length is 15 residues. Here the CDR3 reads CSARDIGGAEDTQYF.

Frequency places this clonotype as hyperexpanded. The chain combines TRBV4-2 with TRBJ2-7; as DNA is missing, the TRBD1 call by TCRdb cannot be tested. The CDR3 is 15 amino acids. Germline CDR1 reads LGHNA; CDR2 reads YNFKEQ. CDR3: CASSQERDSSYEQYF.

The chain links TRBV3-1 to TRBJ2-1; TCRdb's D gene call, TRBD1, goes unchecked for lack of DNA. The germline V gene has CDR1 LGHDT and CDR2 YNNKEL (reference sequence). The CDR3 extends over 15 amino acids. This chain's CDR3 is CASSQGTDSYNEQFF.

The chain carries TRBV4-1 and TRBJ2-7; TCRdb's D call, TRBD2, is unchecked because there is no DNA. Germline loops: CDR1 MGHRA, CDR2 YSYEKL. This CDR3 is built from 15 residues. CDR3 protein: CASSHTLADSFEQYF.

The CDR3 sequence is CSARSSKIAGGPQETQYF. V is TRBV20-1 and J is TRBJ2-5; the D call from TCRdb, TRBD2, cannot be confirmed without DNA. Germline CDR1 is DFQATT and CDR2 is SNEGSKA (reference sequence). There are 18 residues in the CDR3.

The CDR3 sequence: CASSLAGQVTYEQYF. The V and J genes are TRBV28 and TRBJ2-7; no DNA is available, so the TRBD1 call from TCRdb remains unchecked. Per the germline V gene, CDR1 is MDHEN and CDR2 is SYDVKM. This CDR3 comprises 15 residues. The whole variable domain, remainder taken from reference TRBV28 and TRBJ2-7, is DVKVTQSSRYLVKRTGEKVFLECVQDMDHENMFWYRQDPGLGLRLIYFSYDVKMKEKGDIPEGYSVSREKKERFSLILESASTNQTSMYLCASSLAGQVTYEQYFGPGTRLTVT.